The 32 T cell receptor beta chains below come from one sample, sequenced in a study of blood T cell repertoires in COVID-19. Libraries were prepared by immunoSEQ multiplex PCR; TCRdb keeps only in-frame clonotypes and omits some of them. The sample lists roughly 300,000 clones, around 85% seen once, with 7.2% in the top ten. Sequencing was carried out using peripheral blood. The receptors shown here come from a human donor in a cohort sampled during active COVID-19.

This clone was counted a few times. This sequence joins TRBV24-1 and TRBJ1-1; D is perhaps TRBD1 (5 bases). Trimming shortened V by 6 bases and J by 7 bases, and 11 bases separated the two germline ends. This CDR3 comprises 12 residues. Germline CDR1 KGHDR, CDR2 SFDVKD. Here the CDR3 DNA reads TGTGCCACCAGTTCTGCAGGGTTTGAAGCTTTCTTT. Protein product: CATSSAGFEAFF.

The V and J genes are TRBV25-1 and TRBJ2-4; TRBD2 is a possible D gene (6 bases). The CDR3 covers 17 residues. Germline-derived CDR1 and CDR2 are MGHDK and SYGVNS. V dropped 2 bases and J dropped 2 bases, with 16 bases sitting between them. Written as DNA, the CDR3 is TGTGCCAGCAGTGAAGGCATCGGGGGTACCTCCAAAAACATTCAGTACTTC. It codes for CASSEGIGGTSKNIQYF. The full variable domain, rest sourced from reference TRBV25-1 and TRBJ2-4, is EADIYQTPRYLVIGTGKKITLECSQTMGHDKMYWYQQDPGMELHLIHYSYGVNSTEKGDLSSESTVSRIRTEHFPLTLESARPSHTSQYLCASSEGIGGTSKNIQYFGAGTRLSVL.

The chain carries TRBV24-1 and TRBJ1-4, with D possibly matching TRBD1 (5 bases). The CDR3 runs to 14 residues. With 9 bases removed from V and 4 bases from J, the gap between germline ends came to 14 bases. Germline values: CDR1 KGHDR, CDR2 SFDVKD. CDR3 DNA: TGTGCCACCCAACGGGCAGGGATTAATGAAAAACTGTTTTTT. Translating gives CATQRAGINEKLFF.

This clone was seen just once. The V call is TRBV5-6, the J call TRBJ1-2, with TRBD1 matching 10 bases. Germline V gene data show CDR1 as SGHDT and CDR2 as YYEEEE. This CDR3 contains 15 residues. V trimming: 4 bases; J trimming: 7 bases; junction bases outside the gene matches: 10. CDR3 residues: CASSPIGQGEGGYTF. CDR3 in DNA: TGTGCCAGCAGCCCCATCGGACAGGGGGAAGGTGGCTACACCTTC.

V and J are TRBV5-4 and TRBJ2-7, with 8 bases that match TRBD2. Germline lookup yields CDR1 SGHNT and CDR2 YYREEE (reference sequence). J lost 0 bases, V lost 0 bases, and 8 bases had no gene match. The CDR3 consists of 17 residues. CDR3 region: CASSLAPGGSSSYEQYF. CDR3 nucleotides: TGTGCCAGCAGCTTGGCCCCGGGGGGGTCGAGCTCCTACGAGCAGTACTTC. Full variable domain (rest looked up from reference TRBV5-4 and TRBJ2-7): ETGVTQSPTHLIKTRGQQVTLRCSSQSGHNTVSWYQQALGQGPQFIFQYYREEENGRGNFPPRFSGLQFPNYSSELNVNALELDDSALYLCASSLAPGGSSSYEQYFGPGTRLTVT.

The CDR3 DNA follows: TGTGCCTGGAGTACCCCTAGCCAGCCCAAGGGCTATGGCTACACCTTC. Its protein is CAWSTPSQPKGYGYTF. The J gene is TRBJ1-2, the V gene TRBV30; no firm D call. The V gene lost 2 bases and the J gene lost 4 bases, with 20 bases spanning the gap. The CDR3 contains 16 residues. Germline assignment: CDR1 GTSNPN and CDR2 SVGIG (reference sequence).

The V gene is TRBV19, the J gene TRBJ2-7, with 8 bases that match TRBD2. From germline, CDR1 is LNHDA and CDR2 SQIVND (reference sequence). V was pared by 10 bases and J by 2 bases, with 13 bases of the junction left unmatched. The CDR3 sequence is 15 residues long. In DNA, the CDR3 is TGTGCCACTCGCCTCGGGGGCGGGGGGACCTACGAGCAGTACTTC. Amino acid sequence: CATRLGGGGTYEQYF.

The J gene is TRBJ2-2, the V gene TRBV7-3, with D tentatively TRBD2 (6 bases). The CDR3 is made up of 15 amino acids. From germline, CDR1 is SGHTA and CDR2 FQGTGA. Deletions cut 5 bases from V and 4 bases from J, with 14 bases between. CDR3 sequence: CASSLGTVSTGELFF. CDR3 in DNA: TGTGCCAGCAGCCTCGGGACTGTCAGCACCGGGGAGCTGTTTTTT. The entire variable domain, with the rest obtained from reference TRBV7-3 and TRBJ2-2, is as follows: GAGVSQTPSNKVTEKGKYVELRCDPISGHTALYWYRQSLGQGPEFLIYFQGTGAADDSGLPNDRFFAVRPEGSVSTLKIQRTERGDSAVYLCASSLGTVSTGELFFGEGSRLTVL.

The chain carries TRBV19 and TRBJ2-5; perhaps TRBD2 as D (5 bases). The V end lost 5 bases, the J end lost 5 bases, and 18 bases lay between the germline ends. Germline V lookup: CDR1 LNHDA, CDR2 SQIVND (reference sequence). This CDR3 has 15 amino acids. The CDR3 bases are TGTGCCAGTAGTGATTTAGGGAAGGAGGTGGAGACCCAGTACTTC. Translation gives CASSDLGKEVETQYF.

V and J are TRBV10-1 and TRBJ1-2; D may be TRBD1 (6 bases). The V gene's germline CDR1 is WNHNN and CDR2 SYGVQD (reference sequence). This CDR3 is 13 amino acids long. Trimming pared 4 bases from V and 8 bases from J, leaving 14 bases between. CDR3 in amino acids: CASSAGTKRGYTF. Here the CDR3 DNA reads TGCGCCAGCAGTGCGGGGACAAAAAGGGGCTACACCTTC.

The DNA for the CDR3 is TGTGCCAGCAGTTCGGCCGGGGTTGTAACCGGGGAGCTGTTTTTT. This gives the protein CASSSAGVVTGELFF. The chain is built from TRBV7-9 and TRBJ2-2; weak D call: TRBD2 (5 bases). The germline gives CDR1 SEHNR, CDR2 FQNEAQ (reference sequence). V lost 6 bases and J 5 bases, leaving 16 bases between the germline ends. This CDR3 spans 15 amino acids. The full variable domain, in which reference TRBV7-9 and TRBJ2-2 provide the parts outside the CDR3, is DTGVSQNPRHKITKRGQNVTFRCDPISEHNRLYWYRQTLGQGPEFLTYFQNEAQLEKSRLLSDRFSAERPKGSFSTLEIQRTEQGDSAMYLCASSSAGVVTGELFFGEGSRLTVL.

This clone was recorded only once. The genes are TRBV27 and TRBJ2-2; TRBD2 is a possible D gene (6 bases). The CDR3 runs 16 residues. The germline gives CDR1 MNHEY, CDR2 SMNVEV (reference sequence). The V end lost 7 bases, the J end lost 6 bases, and 21 bases lay between the germline ends. The CDR3 loop reads CASTLRRVKGAGELFF. For the CDR3, the DNA is TGTGCCAGCACCCTAAGGAGGGTAAAAGGGGCCGGGGAGCTGTTTTTT.

The CDR3 loop is CASSLQGHYGYTF. The CDR3 coding sequence is TGTGCCAGCAGCCTACAGGGACACTATGGCTACACCTTC. V is TRBV11-1 and J is TRBJ1-2, with D tentatively TRBD1 (6 bases). The germline V gene has CDR1 SGHAT and CDR2 FQDESV (reference sequence). The CDR3 is 13 amino acids. The ends were cut back, 5 bases at V and 3 bases at J, with 10 bases in the middle.

DNA of the CDR3: TGTGCCAGTAGACGGAACTATGGCTACACCTTC. Translation gives CASRRNYGYTF. This chain links TRBV19 with TRBJ1-2, with D unclear. Trimming pared 6 bases from V and 2 bases from J, leaving 4 bases between. Germline CDR1 reads LNHDA; CDR2 reads SQIVND (reference sequence). The CDR3 is 11 amino acids.

The J gene is TRBJ2-2, the V gene TRBV1; the table names TRBD2, a call not compared with the DNA. TRBV1 is described as a pseudogene. The CDR3 is made up of 12 amino acids. The CDR3 DNA follows: TGCACCAGCAGCCCTAAGGAGGGGGAGCTGTTTTTT. Residues: CTSSPKEGELFF.

This chain connects TRBV10-3 to TRBJ2-5, with 7 bases identical to TRBD2. Unmatched junction bases numbered 10, after V lost 0 bases and J lost 3 bases. Germline V gene data show CDR1 as ENHRY and CDR2 as SYGVKD. CDR3 length: 17 amino acids. This chain's CDR3 is CAISESTQGGSEETQYF. CDR3 DNA sequence: TGTGCCATCAGTGAGTCAACCCAGGGAGGGTCGGAAGAGACCCAGTACTTC.

The CDR3 here is CASSYSDRTGYTF. CDR3 coding DNA: TGTGCCAGCAGTTACTCGGACAGGACTGGCTACACCTTC. The chain combines TRBV6-2 or TRBV6-3 with TRBJ1-2; 7 nucleotides match TRBD1. Germline CDR1 reads MNHEY; CDR2 reads SVGEGT. The J segment lost 7 bases and the V segment lost 0 bases, leaving 2 bases of the junction unmatched. The CDR3 has 13 residues.

This chain joins TRBV28 and TRBJ1-1, with TRBD1 identical over 7 bases. CDR1 and CDR2 (germline): MDHEN, SYDVKM. The CDR3 extends over 15 amino acids. V lost 10 bases, J lost 2 bases, and 13 bases stayed unmatched. CDR3 DNA sequence: TGTGCCATCTCCCCGGACAGGACCTTTAACACTGAAGCTTTCTTT. Amino acids: CAISPDRTFNTEAFF.

The genes are TRBV19 and TRBJ1-4; possibly TRBD1 for D (5 bases). The CDR3 is 15 residues long. CDR1 is LNHDA and CDR2 is SQIVND in the germline V gene (reference sequence). The V gene lost 10 bases and the J gene lost 7 bases, with 22 bases spanning the gap. The DNA for the CDR3 is TGTGCCACCAAAAAGGGTGCCCTGGGGGGTGAAAAACTGTTTTTT. As protein: CATKKGALGGEKLFF. Supplemented by reference TRBV19 and TRBJ1-4, the full variable domain reads DGGITQSPKYLFRKEGQNVTLSCEQNLNHDAMYWYRQDPGQGLRLIYYSQIVNDFQKGDIAEGYSVSREKKESFPLTVTSAQKNPTAFYLCATKKGALGGEKLFFGSGTQLSVL.

The sample holds one count of this clone. The chain employs TRBV3-1 (or the pseudogene TRBV3-2) and TRBJ2-1; TRBD2 matches 8 bases. The CDR3 length is 16 residues. CDR1 is LGHDT and CDR2 is YNNKEL in the germline V gene (reference sequence). V lost 4 bases, J lost 4 bases, and 9 bases stayed unmatched. This CDR3 is CASSRGSGVFYNEQFF. CDR3 in DNA: TGTGCCAGCAGCCGGGGTAGCGGGGTTTTTTACAATGAGCAGTTCTTC.

The chain joins TRBV7-9 to TRBJ2-7; TRBD1 is a possible D gene (5 bases). V was pared by 1 base and J by 5 bases, with 12 bases between. Germline assignment: CDR1 SEHNR and CDR2 FQNEAQ (reference sequence). The length of the CDR3 is 14 residues. The CDR3 loop reads CASSLVKGNDEQYF. CDR3 nucleotides: TGTGCCAGCAGCTTAGTAAAGGGGAACGACGAGCAGTACTTC.

The CDR3 DNA sequence: TGTGCCAGCAGGAGCGCCGGGGATGAGCAGTTCTTC. Encoded protein: CASRSAGDEQFF. The gene calls are TRBV7-9 and TRBJ2-1; D is possibly TRBD2 (5 bases). The CDR3 consists of 12 residues. The V and J ends lost 6 bases and 8 bases respectively, with 11 bases between them. Germline V CDR1 and CDR2: SEHNR, FQNEAQ (reference sequence).

The rearrangement links TRBV6-5 to TRBJ1-5; D is possibly TRBD1 (5 bases). V lost 10 bases and J lost 6, with 19 bases in between. Germline CDR1 is MNHEY and CDR2 is SVGAGI. This CDR3 has 14 residues. The CDR3 DNA follows: TGTGCCACCAGATTGGGGGGGTCGGGTCAGCCCCAGCATTTT. This encodes CATRLGGSGQPQHF.

This chain joins TRBV19 and TRBJ2-1; tentative D call: TRBD1 (6 bases). Germline CDR1 LNHDA, CDR2 SQIVND (reference sequence). The V and J ends lost 3 bases and 0 bases respectively, with 15 bases between them. The length of the CDR3 is 17 residues. In DNA, the CDR3 is TGTGCCAGTAGTATGTTACAGGGCTATTCCTCCTACAATGAGCAGTTCTTC. This codes for CASSMLQGYSSYNEQFF.

This chain connects TRBV6-5 to TRBJ1-1; 8 bases map to TRBD1. The CDR3 runs 13 residues. V lost 8 bases and J lost 7; bases outside the gene matches: 9. The germline CDR1 and CDR2 sequences are MNHEY and SVGAGI. The CDR3 nucleotides are TGTGCCAGCGGAAGGACAGGGAATGATGAAGCTTTCTTT. Translated, it gives CASGRTGNDEAFF.

The chain uses TRBV2 and TRBJ1-6; 9 positions agree with TRBD1. The length of the CDR3 is 16 residues. V dropped 2 bases and J dropped 6; count of bases not matched to a gene: 5. Looked up from germline, CDR1 is SNHLY and CDR2 is FYNNEI. The CDR3 is CASSESGGQGNSPLHF. CDR3 bases: TGTGCCAGCAGTGAAAGTGGGGGACAGGGTAATTCACCCCTCCACTTT.

With respect to this clone: This sample includes further DNA sequences coding for the same CDR3. The V and J genes are TRBV24-1 and TRBJ2-3, with 12 nucleotides matching TRBD2. With V trimmed by 3 bases and J by 3 bases, 3 bases remained unmatched. There are 16 residues in the CDR3. The V gene's germline CDR1 is KGHDR and CDR2 SFDVKD. This CDR3 is CATSDPLAGGTDTQYF. The DNA for the CDR3 is TGTGCCACCAGTGATCCCCTAGCGGGGGGGACAGATACGCAGTATTTT.

The rearrangement links TRBV5-6 to TRBJ2-3; tentative D call: TRBD2 (5 bases). Germline values: CDR1 SGHDT, CDR2 YYEEEE. The V gene lost 1 base and the J gene lost 5 bases, with 14 bases spanning the gap. This CDR3 comprises 15 residues. In nucleotides, the CDR3 is TGTGCCAGCAGCTTGCTAGCAGGAGACCAAGATACGCAGTATTTT. Its protein product is CASSLLAGDQDTQYF. The full variable domain, its missing parts supplied by reference TRBV5-6 and TRBJ2-3, is DAGVTQSPTHLIKTRGQQVTLRCSPKSGHDTVSWYQQALGQGPQFIFQYYEEEERQRGNFPDRFSGHQFPNYSSELNVNALLLGDSALYLCASSLLAGDQDTQYFGPGTRLTVL.

This clone was seen only a few times. The chain joins TRBV25-1 to TRBJ1-1; no reliable D call. The CDR3 sequence is 13 residues long. Trimming took 6 bases from V and 5 from J, leaving 13 bases between them. CDR1 and CDR2 from the germline V gene are MGHDK and SYGVNS. The CDR3: CASRNNEQTEAFF. The DNA for the CDR3 is TGTGCCAGCAGGAACAATGAACAGACTGAAGCTTTCTTT. The whole variable domain, filled in from reference TRBV25-1 and TRBJ1-1, reads EADIYQTPRYLVIGTGKKITLECSQTMGHDKMYWYQQDPGMELHLIHYSYGVNSTEKGDLSSESTVSRIRTEHFPLTLESARPSHTSQYLCASRNNEQTEAFFGQGTRLTVV.

This clone showed up just a few times. The chain combines TRBV7-8 with TRBJ2-1; 10 bases agree with TRBD1. J lost 6 bases, V lost 4 bases, and 12 bases had no gene match. This CDR3 has 17 residues. Germline CDR1 and CDR2: SGHVS and FQNEAQ. The CDR3 DNA is TGTGCCAGCAGCTCCCGACCCACCCGGGACAGGGGCAATGAGCAGTTCTTC. As protein: CASSSRPTRDRGNEQFF.

This chain links TRBV3-1 (or the pseudogene TRBV3-2) with TRBJ1-1, with no clear D. The V gene's germline CDR1 is LGHDT and CDR2 YNNKEL (reference sequence). There are 11 residues in the CDR3. V was trimmed by 2 bases and J by 7 bases, leaving 5 bases between them. The CDR3: CASSQSREAFF. The CDR3 DNA sequence: TGTGCCAGCAGCCAATCCCGTGAAGCTTTCTTT.

The gene calls are TRBV27 and TRBJ1-5; D possibly corresponds to TRBD1 (5 bases). There are 14 residues in the CDR3. Trimming pared 5 bases from V and 7 bases from J, leaving 15 bases between. Germline V gene lookup returns CDR1 MNHEY and CDR2 SMNVEV (reference sequence). The CDR3 DNA sequence: TGTGCCAGCAGTGCAACCGGGGCGGGGCAGCCCCAGCATTTT. Its protein product is CASSATGAGQPQHF.